This T cell receptor (beta chain) was obtained from a study of CD4 T cells in relation to SARS-CoV-2 and coronaviruses (dated by TCRdb to about 2021). Background for the entire study: In the ViraFEST assay, PBMCs were grown with antigen for 10 days, and TCR beta CDR3s were then sequenced to identify antigen-specific clonal expansions. Shared crossreactive spike epitopes were mapped to their HLA restriction using patient-derived lymphoblastoid cell lines. For other donors in the study, expansion assays were sequenced with a different, Illumina-based TCR-beta assay. At the level of individual TCR clonotypes, the study measured memory CD4+ T cell crossreactivity between SARS-CoV-2 spike protein and common cold coronavirus spike proteins. An HIV-1 Nef peptide pool or a no-peptide culture served as the negative reference condition. Samples from a few pre-COVID donors and the naive versus memory experiments were sequenced with the Adaptive Biotechnologies TCR-sequencing kit; other data were Illumina-based.

This clone was seen just once. Its antigen is still unknown. The sample holds no much larger clone one base away, and base qualities are not on file. Receptor libraries were prepared by the immunoSEQ multiplex PCR assay. The study's processing was this. During preprocessing, nonproductive sequences were discarded, as were any CDR3s that did not begin with C, did not end with F or W, or were shorter than 7 amino acids. The MANAFEST web app identified antigen-specific clonotypes based on expansion compared with the reference and other culture wells. A clone was considered positive if the clone showed significant expansion compared with the reference culture in 2 of 3 replicate wells at an FDR below 0.05. To be called positive, a clone also had to show significant expansion compared with every other tandem well and an odds ratio greater than 5. CDR3 homology was measured as pairwise Levenshtein distance, computed with the stringdist R package after trimming three terminal residues from each end. Held by TCRdb, this immuneACCESS table contains in-frame sequences only and omits some clones. Under half of the omission traces to an unresolved V gene where checked; the cause of the rest is unknown. From that table come the V and J calls and clone size; the DNA was used to work out D and trimming. The sample table contains roughly 20,000 clones; only one count was recorded for 74% of them. The ten largest make up 12% of the sample.

Results the study describes overall, beyond this receptor: Memory CD4+ clonotypes crossrecognizing SARS-CoV-2 and at least one common cold coronavirus spike were found in around 65% of donors. Crossreactivity analysis was centred on spike protein, so crossreactivity against other viral proteins was not assessed. The study was limited by small numbers of patients and tested TCRs. Crossreactive clones showed significantly weaker SARS-CoV-2-driven expansion than monoreactive clones, consistent with antigenic imprinting. Because no donor provided both pre-pandemic and post-infection samples, tracing the source of pre-existing responses was limited.

CD4+ T cells from unexposed donors were collected before the COVID-19 pandemic (2011-2018). Following 10 days of culture, the EasySep CD4+ T cell isolation kit was used to isolate CD4+ T cells. Unexposed donor CD4+ T cells were tested for reactivity to SARS-CoV-2 S and N and four common cold coronavirus spike pools, as cell number allowed. Around 1.9 million PBMCs per well were cultured in IMDM with around 4.8% human AB serum and 8.5 to 10 IU/ml IL-2. Half of the culture medium was replaced with fresh IL-2-containing medium on days 3 and 7. In general, triplicate replicate wells were used for every peptide culture condition. Leukapheresis product for the unexposed donors was purchased commercially. Ficoll-Paque PLUS gradient centrifugation was used to isolate PBMCs from either whole blood or leukapheresis product. PBMCs were either cryopreserved at -140°C or used fresh in the expansion assay. The QIAamp Micro DNA Kit was used to extract genomic DNA from the CD4+ T cells.

There are 14 amino acids in the CDR3, from cysteine to phenylalanine inclusive. Only the CDR3 portion is preserved as DNA: 42 bases, with reading frame beginning at the first base. Taken from the germline V gene, the CDR1 and CDR2 loops are MNHEY and SVGAGI. Deletion took 8 bases off V and 2 bases off J, with a span of 13 bases between the germline ends. The TCR comes from a human donor in good health. Recombination joined TRBV6-5 with TRBJ1-5; the D gene is perhaps TRBD1, on 6 matching bases. Material for sequencing was CD4+ T cells from PBMCs, cultured in vitro. The CDR3 in this case is CASRGGLGNQPQHF. The nucleotide sequence is TGTGCCAGCCGGGGGGGGCTGGGCAATCAGCCCCAGCATTTT.